This T cell receptor (beta chain) came from a study of T and B cells in COVID-19 patients. As regards this clonotype: No antigen is known for it.

BIOMED2 TRB-A/B primer pools were used in multiplex TRB PCR. TCRdb processed the multiplex PCR reads anew with MiXCR; each CDR3 protein has one entry. The table lists about 15,000 distinct CDR3 sequences, about 29% of them singletons, with about 1% in the top ten. The length of the CDR3 is 18 residues. V shed 4 bases and J 5 bases; nucleotides not matched to a gene: 19. Per the germline V gene, CDR1 is SGHAT and CDR2 is FQDESV (reference sequence). Whole-study findings and limits: Patients with COVID-19 reportedly showed strongly skewed T cell receptor beta variable and joining gene usage.

TRB was amplified from about 250-500 ng of blood genomic DNA. The gene calls are TRBV11-1 and TRBJ1-1; 7 nucleotides line up with TRBD1. The source of this sequence is a human donor who had recovered from COVID-19. Sequencing was performed on blood. CDR3 DNA sequence: TGTGCCAGCAGCTCCCCAAGAGAGGGGGCGCTGGTCGGGACTGAAGCTTTCTTT. This gives the protein CASSSPREGALVGTEAFF.